This entry describes one T cell receptor beta chain. Its antigen is not identified. Some clones are missing from TCRdb's copy, which holds only in-frame ones; the method was immunoSEQ multiplex PCR. The table lists over 250,000 clones, 80% to 90% of them singletons. Separate from the approximately 700-subject first cohort was the 120-subject validation cohort, to which the donors belonged. This record comes from a study of cytomegalovirus exposure and HLA in healthy donors. The V gene lost 3 bases and the J gene lost 8 bases, with 11 bases spanning the gap. Germline V gene data show CDR1 as SGDLS and CDR2 as YYNGEE. This CDR3 has 12 amino acids. Study-wide results and caveats: A later analysis found first-cohort TCR clusters tended to co-occur in the 110 or so validation repertoires. With high specificity and sensitivity, the classifier reportedly diagnosed cytomegalovirus status.

The genes are TRBV9 and TRBJ1-1; maybe TRBD1 (5 bases). The sequencing input was PBMCs. This sequence was found in a woman in her late teens or twenties in good health and CMV-seronegative. Here the CDR3 reads CASSASGREAFF. The DNA for the CDR3 is TGTGCCAGCAGCGCTTCAGGGAGGGAAGCTTTCTTT.